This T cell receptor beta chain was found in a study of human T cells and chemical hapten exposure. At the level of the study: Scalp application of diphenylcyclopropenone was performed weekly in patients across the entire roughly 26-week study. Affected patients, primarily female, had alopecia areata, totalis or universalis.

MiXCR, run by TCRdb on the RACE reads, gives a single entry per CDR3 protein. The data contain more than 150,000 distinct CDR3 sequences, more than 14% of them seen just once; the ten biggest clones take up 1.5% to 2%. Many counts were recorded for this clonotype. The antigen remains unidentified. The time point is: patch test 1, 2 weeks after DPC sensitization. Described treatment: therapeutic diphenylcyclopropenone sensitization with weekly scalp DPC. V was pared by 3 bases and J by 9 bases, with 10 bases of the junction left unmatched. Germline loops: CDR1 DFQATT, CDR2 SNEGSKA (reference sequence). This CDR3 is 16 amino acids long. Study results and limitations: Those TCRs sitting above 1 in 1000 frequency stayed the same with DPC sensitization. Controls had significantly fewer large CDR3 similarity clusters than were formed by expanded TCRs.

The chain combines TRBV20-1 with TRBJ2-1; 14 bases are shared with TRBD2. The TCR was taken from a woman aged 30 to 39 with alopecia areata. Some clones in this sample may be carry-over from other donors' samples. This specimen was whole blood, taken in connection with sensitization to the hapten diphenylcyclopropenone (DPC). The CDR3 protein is CSASPNGLAGGGEQFF. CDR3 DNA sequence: TGCAGTGCTAGCCCAAACGGACTAGCGGGAGGCGGTGAGCAGTTCTTC.